This T cell receptor beta chain comes out of a study of T cells after yellow fever vaccination. After removal of 0 bases from V and 0 bases from J, the junction contained 1 base not matched to a gene. CDR1 and CDR2 (germline): LGHNA, YNFKEQ. The CDR3 loop spans 15 amino acids. This clonotype was counted a few times. Template switching with 5'RACE generated the TCR cDNA and added a universal primer site and UMIs. MiXCR was run by TCRdb on the 5' RACE reads, yielding one entry per CDR3 protein. The sample consists of tens of thousands of distinct CDR3 sequences, approximately 6.1% of them appearing once.

The chain uses TRBV4-2 and TRBJ1-2, with 7 bases matching TRBD1. The sample here was PBMCs, either bulk or a sorted T-cell subset (CD4+, CD8+, memory, or dextramer-sorted; not recorded which), taken on the day of the yellow fever booster vaccination. The sequence came from a man aged 18-30 years who received the YFV17D yellow fever vaccine. The CDR3 sequence: CASSQEGTANYGYTF. DNA of the CDR3: TGTGCCAGCAGCCAAGAAGGGACAGCTAACTATGGCTACACCTTC.